This entry lists 30 T cell receptor beta chains sequenced from one sample in a study of monozygotic twins with inflammatory bowel disease. TCRdb re-called the 5' RACE reads, yielding one record per CDR3 amino acid sequence without DNA. Recorded here are some 450,000 distinct CDR3 sequences; the top ten clones represent 2% to 2.5%. The material sequenced was blood. The receptors stem from a human donor with ulcerative colitis or Crohn's disease, or a healthy co-twin of an affected twin (not recorded which).

V is TRBV5-1 and J is TRBJ2-7; the TRBD1 assignment by TCRdb is unverifiable without DNA. The CDR3 has 16 residues. Germline V lookup: CDR1 SGHRS, CDR2 YFSETQ. CDR3 region: CASSPGKGGRSYEQYF.

V usage is TRBV3-1 and J usage is TRBJ1-2; TCRdb's assignment of TRBD1 cannot be checked, as there is no DNA. CDR1 and CDR2 (germline): LGHDT, YNNKEL (reference sequence). This CDR3 is built from 15 residues. CDR3 region: CASSQFGTGAGGYTF.

The rearrangement links TRBV5-4 to TRBJ2-5; with no DNA, the TCRdb D assignment of TRBD1 cannot be verified. The CDR3 length is 12 residues. Germline CDR1 reads SGHNT; CDR2 reads YYREEE (reference sequence). The CDR3 reads CASQRQQETQYF.

The chain couples TRBV5-5 to TRBJ1-1. The CDR3 length is 15 residues. The germline CDR1 and CDR2 sequences are SGHKS and YYEKEE (reference sequence). CDR3 protein: CASSPLGGGNTEAFF.

This rearrangement joins TRBV7-2 to TRBJ2-1. The CDR3 extends over 11 amino acids. The V gene's germline CDR1 is SGHTA and CDR2 FQGNSA. The CDR3 sequence is CASSLGRGEFF.

The chain couples TRBV19 to TRBJ2-2; TCRdb selects TRBD1, and the lack of DNA leaves this call unchecked. The germline gives CDR1 LNHDA, CDR2 SQIVND (reference sequence). The CDR3 loop spans 17 amino acids. CDR3 in amino acids: CASSIGTGGGVTGELFF.

This chain links TRBV5-1 with TRBJ1-1; lacking DNA, the TRBD1 call made by TCRdb goes unchecked. Germline values: CDR1 SGHRS, CDR2 YFSETQ. The CDR3 extends over 13 amino acids. CDR3 in amino acids: CASSGGPNTEAFF.

The gene calls are TRBV7-3 and TRBJ2-1; as DNA is missing, the TRBD1 call by TCRdb cannot be tested. The CDR3 is made up of 13 amino acids. Germline V lookup: CDR1 SGHTA, CDR2 FQGTGA. CDR3 residues: CASSLTTGTVEFF.

The chain combines TRBV7-9 with TRBJ1-1; TCRdb calls TRBD1, which cannot be checked without DNA. This CDR3 comprises 12 residues. The germline gives CDR1 SEHNR, CDR2 FQNEAQ (reference sequence). CDR3: CASTGVGTEAFF.

The V gene is TRBV5-1, the J gene TRBJ1-3; absent DNA, TCRdb's TRBD1 call cannot be checked. The CDR3 consists of 16 residues. Germline V lookup: CDR1 SGHRS, CDR2 YFSETQ. The CDR3 loop reads CASQAGGSMSGNTIYF.

V and J are TRBV15 and TRBJ2-3; TCRdb designates TRBD1, a call that cannot be tested without DNA. Germline CDR1 is LNHNV and CDR2 is YYDKDF (reference sequence). The CDR3 extends over 13 amino acids. Here the CDR3 reads CTFRTSSTDTQYF.

This rearrangement joins TRBV5-4 to TRBJ2-2; lacking DNA, the TRBD2 call made by TCRdb goes unchecked. This CDR3 comprises 16 residues. The germline gives CDR1 SGHNT, CDR2 YYREEE (reference sequence). CDR3: CASSLGPSGNTGELFF.

V and J are TRBV6-1 and TRBJ2-2; no DNA is available, so the TRBD2 call from TCRdb remains unchecked. The CDR3 consists of 14 residues. CDR1 is MNHNS, CDR2 SASEGT, per germline. The chain's CDR3 is CAVRRSILGGELFF.

V usage is TRBV12-3 or TRBV12-4 and J usage is TRBJ2-6; checking the TCRdb D call of TRBD1 is not possible without DNA. The CDR3 totals 16 residues. The CDR3 is CASSFHGDPGANVLTF.

This sequence joins TRBV29-1 and TRBJ1-1. The CDR3 sequence is 13 residues long. Germline lookup yields CDR1 SQVTM and CDR2 ANQGSEA. The CDR3 loop is CSVWGSGNTEAFF.

This rearrangement joins TRBV21-1 to TRBJ1-2; the TCRdb D gene call, TRBD1, has no DNA to confirm it. TRBV21-1 is a known pseudogene. The CDR3 totals 14 residues. This CDR3 is CASSISTQGRGYTF.

The chain is built from TRBV29-1 and TRBJ1-2; checking the TCRdb D call of TRBD1 is not possible without DNA. The CDR3 is made up of 13 amino acids. Germline V CDR1 and CDR2: SQVTM, ANQGSEA. CDR3 in amino acids: CSVLTGRNYGYTF.

This sequence joins TRBV2 and TRBJ2-2; TCRdb calls TRBD1, which cannot be checked without DNA. Per the germline V gene, CDR1 is SNHLY and CDR2 is FYNNEI. CDR3 size: 14 residues. CDR3 residues: CASSAAGTGGELFF. The full variable domain, its missing parts supplied by reference TRBV2 and TRBJ2-2, is EPEVTQTPSHQVTQMGQEVILRCVPISNHLYFYWYRQILGQKVEFLVSFYNNEISEKSEIFDDQFSVERPDGSNFTLKIRSTKLEDSAMYFCASSAAGTGGELFFGEGSRLTVL.

The rearrangement uses TRBV27 and TRBJ2-7; no DNA is available, so the TRBD1 call from TCRdb remains unchecked. The CDR3 spans 14 residues. CDR1 is MNHEY, CDR2 SMNVEV, per germline (reference sequence). The CDR3 here is CASSPEQGRYEQYF.

CDR3: CSARPPGRSYNEQFF. The rearrangement links TRBV20-1 to TRBJ2-1; TCRdb indicates TRBD1, and absent DNA this call remains unverified. The length of the CDR3 is 15 residues. Germline CDR1 and CDR2: DFQATT and SNEGSKA (reference sequence).

The chain links TRBV5-5 to TRBJ2-5; lacking DNA, the TRBD2 call made by TCRdb goes unchecked. Germline CDR1 and CDR2: SGHKS and YYEKEE (reference sequence). This CDR3 is built from 14 residues. Here the CDR3 reads CASSFGPQGETQYF. The variable domain in full, completed from reference TRBV5-5 and TRBJ2-5, reads DAGVTQSPTHLIKTRGQQVTLRCSPISGHKSVSWYQQVLGQGPQFIFQYYEKEERGRGNFPDRFSARQFPNYSSELNVNALLLGDSALYLCASSFGPQGETQYFGPGTRLLVL.

The chain couples TRBV6-5 to TRBJ1-5. Germline CDR1 reads MNHEY; CDR2 reads SVGAGI. This CDR3 is 13 amino acids long. The CDR3: CASSYLPDQPQHF.

This sequence joins TRBV7-2 and TRBJ2-6. CDR1 is SGHTA, CDR2 FQGNSA, per germline. This CDR3 has 14 residues. Here the CDR3 reads CASSPDSGANVLTF.

The genes are TRBV29-1 and TRBJ2-3; no DNA is available, so the TRBD1 call from TCRdb remains unchecked. In germline, CDR1 is SQVTM, CDR2 ANQGSEA. The CDR3 has 15 residues. This CDR3 is CSLRRGATSTDTQYF.

V is TRBV20-1 and J is TRBJ1-5; the TCRdb call, TRBD1, lacks DNA for checking. The length of the CDR3 is 13 residues. Germline V lookup: CDR1 DFQATT, CDR2 SNEGSKA (reference sequence). The chain's CDR3 is CSARPRGNQPQHF.

The gene calls are TRBV5-5 and TRBJ1-5; the D gene TCRdb calls, TRBD1, cannot be checked with no DNA. This CDR3 contains 15 residues. The germline CDR1 and CDR2 sequences are SGHKS and YYEKEE (reference sequence). The CDR3 loop reads CASSLEGVRSQPQHF.

J is TRBJ2-1 and V is TRBV3-1. The CDR3 loop spans 12 amino acids. Germline V gene lookup returns CDR1 LGHDT and CDR2 YNNKEL (reference sequence). The CDR3 loop reads CASSPTSTEQFF.

The chain employs TRBV20-1 and TRBJ2-2; TCRdb calls TRBD1, which cannot be checked without DNA. Germline assignment: CDR1 DFQATT and CDR2 SNEGSKA (reference sequence). The CDR3 length is 14 residues. The CDR3 reads CSAKGQGSTGELFF.

The J gene is TRBJ1-2, the V gene TRBV7-2; TCRdb picks TRBD1, but there is no DNA to check that call. The length of the CDR3 is 17 residues. Germline V CDR1 and CDR2: SGHTA, FQGNSA. The CDR3 here is CASSLNSGVGTYYGYTF.

This chain joins TRBV3-1 and TRBJ1-5; as DNA is missing, the TRBD1 call by TCRdb cannot be tested. Germline values: CDR1 LGHDT, CDR2 YNNKEL (reference sequence). The CDR3 runs to 14 residues. CDR3 in amino acids: CASSQDTGDQPQHF.